The source of this TCR beta chain is a study of blood T cell repertoires in COVID-19. Background on the study: The study drew acute and convalescent COVID-19 samples from the United States, Italy and Spain. The analysed material was cDNA or gDNA that came from T cells, B-cell-depleted T cells, or PBMCs.

V was clipped by 5 bases and J by 5 bases, with 12 bases between them. CDR3 length: 13 amino acids. The germline V gene has CDR1 LNHDA and CDR2 SQIVND (reference sequence). As handled by the study authors: Amplification of reference gene primers provided the estimated nucleated cell counts. TCRdb's copy holds only in-frame clones and misses some; the assay was immunoSEQ multiplex PCR. That table furnishes V, J and clone size, whereas the DNA furnished D and trimming. This table holds about 70,000 clones, about 70% found once. V gene TRBV19 combines with J gene TRBJ1-1; D might be TRBD1 (6 bases). The TCR was taken from a woman aged 70-85 years with acute or convalescent COVID-19. The specimen sequenced was peripheral blood. CDR3 in amino acids: CASSSTDRTEAFF. The CDR3 DNA sequence: TGTGCCAGTAGTTCCACCGACAGGACTGAAGCTTTCTTT.